This T cell receptor beta chain is from a study of regulatory T cells in long-lasting Graves disease. The TCR beta library used iRepertoire HTBI primers with Arm-PCR amplification of CDR3. In TCRdb, the multiplex PCR reads were re-called with MiXCR into one record per CDR3 protein. The sample contains under 500,000 distinct CDR3 sequences, more than 20% of which appear only once. Regarding time point: persistent/refractory GD, antithyroid drugs over 5 years with positive TRAb. PBMCs provided the RNA from which the TCR library was made. The patients were drawn from one endocrinology department in Xi'an, China. The length of the CDR3 is 14 residues. With 4 bases removed from V and 1 base from J, the gap between germline ends came to 8 bases. CDR1 and CDR2 from the germline V gene are SQVTM and ANQGSEA.

The TCR sequence derives from a female donor with Graves disease. The starting material was peripheral blood mononuclear cells (PBMCs), obtained when the disease was refractory, from a patient treated with antithyroid drugs. The chain joins TRBV29-1 to TRBJ2-6, with D perhaps TRBD1 or TRBD2 (5 bases each). CDR3 in amino acids: CSVVGDSGANVLTF. CDR3 nucleotide sequence: TGCAGCGTTGTGGGGGATTCTGGGGCCAACGTCCTGACTTTC.